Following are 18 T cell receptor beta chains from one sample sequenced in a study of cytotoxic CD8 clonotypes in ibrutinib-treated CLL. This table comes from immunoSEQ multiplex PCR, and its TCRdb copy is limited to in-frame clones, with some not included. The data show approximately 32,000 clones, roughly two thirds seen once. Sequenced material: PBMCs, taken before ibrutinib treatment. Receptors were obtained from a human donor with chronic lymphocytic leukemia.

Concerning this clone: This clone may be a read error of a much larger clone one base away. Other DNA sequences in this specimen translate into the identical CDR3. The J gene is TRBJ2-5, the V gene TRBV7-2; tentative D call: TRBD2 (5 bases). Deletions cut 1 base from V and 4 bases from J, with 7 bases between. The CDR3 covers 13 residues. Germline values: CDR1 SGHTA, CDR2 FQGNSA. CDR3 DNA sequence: TGTGCCAGCAGCTTAGGAGGGCGAGAGACCCAGTACTTC. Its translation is CASSLGGRETQYF.

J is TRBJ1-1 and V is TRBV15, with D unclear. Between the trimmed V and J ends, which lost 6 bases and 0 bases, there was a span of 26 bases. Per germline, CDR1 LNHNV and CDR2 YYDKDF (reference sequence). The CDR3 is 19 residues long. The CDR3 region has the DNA TGTGCCACCAGTCCTCATCCCTTTACACGACTCGAGATGAACACTGAAGCTTTCTTT. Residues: CATSPHPFTRLEMNTEAFF.

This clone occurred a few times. This chain's CDR3 is CASTTNQPQHF. As DNA, the CDR3 is TGTGCCAGCACCACCAATCAGCCCCAGCATTTT. This chain connects TRBV28 to TRBJ1-5, with D unclear. The CDR3 runs to 11 residues. CDR1 and CDR2 from the germline V gene are MDHEN and SYDVKM. V was cut by 7 bases and J by 3 bases, with 4 bases left in between. The full variable domain, in which reference TRBV28 and TRBJ1-5 provide the parts outside the CDR3, is DVKVTQSSRYLVKRTGEKVFLECVQDMDHENMFWYRQDPGLGLRLIYFSYDVKMKEKGDIPEGYSVSREKKERFSLILESASTNQTSMYLCASTTNQPQHFGDGTRLSIL.

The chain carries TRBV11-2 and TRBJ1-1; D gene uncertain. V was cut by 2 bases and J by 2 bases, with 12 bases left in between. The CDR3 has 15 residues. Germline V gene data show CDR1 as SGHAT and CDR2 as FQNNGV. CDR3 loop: CASSLSTAINTEAFF. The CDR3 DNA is TGTGCCAGCAGCTTAAGTACAGCAATTAACACTGAAGCTTTCTTT.

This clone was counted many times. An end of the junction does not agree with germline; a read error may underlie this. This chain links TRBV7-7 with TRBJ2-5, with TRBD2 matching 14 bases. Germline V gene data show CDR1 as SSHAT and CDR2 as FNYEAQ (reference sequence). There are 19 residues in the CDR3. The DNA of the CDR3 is TGTGCTAGCAGCTCTGATAAAGGACTAGCGGGAGGAATCGGGGAGACCCAGTACTTC. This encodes CASSSDKGLAGGIGETQYF.

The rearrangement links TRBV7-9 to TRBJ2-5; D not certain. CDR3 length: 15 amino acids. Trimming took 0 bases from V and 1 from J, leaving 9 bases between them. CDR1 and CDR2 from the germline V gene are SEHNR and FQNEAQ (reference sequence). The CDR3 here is CASSLALASQETQYF. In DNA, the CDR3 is TGTGCCAGCAGCTTAGCGTTGGCCAGCCAAGAGACCCAGTACTTC.

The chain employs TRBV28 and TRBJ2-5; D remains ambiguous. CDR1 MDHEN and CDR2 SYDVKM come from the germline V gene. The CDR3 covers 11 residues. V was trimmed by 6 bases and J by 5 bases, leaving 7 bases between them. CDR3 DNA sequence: TGTGCCAGCAGAGCACTGGAGACCCAGTACTTC. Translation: CASRALETQYF.

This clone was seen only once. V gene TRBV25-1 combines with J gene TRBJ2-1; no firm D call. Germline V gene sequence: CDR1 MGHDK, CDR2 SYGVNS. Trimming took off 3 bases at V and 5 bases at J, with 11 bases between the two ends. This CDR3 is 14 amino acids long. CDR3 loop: CASSERQRHNEQFF. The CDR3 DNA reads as TGTGCCAGCAGTGAGCGACAAAGGCACAATGAGCAGTTCTTC.

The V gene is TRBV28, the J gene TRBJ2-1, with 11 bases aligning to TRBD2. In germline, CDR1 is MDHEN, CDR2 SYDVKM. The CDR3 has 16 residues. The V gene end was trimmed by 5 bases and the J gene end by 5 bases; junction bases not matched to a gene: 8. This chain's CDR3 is CASSQAGTSGNNEQFF. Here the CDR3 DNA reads TGTGCCAGCAGTCAAGCCGGGACTAGCGGTAACAATGAGCAGTTCTTC.

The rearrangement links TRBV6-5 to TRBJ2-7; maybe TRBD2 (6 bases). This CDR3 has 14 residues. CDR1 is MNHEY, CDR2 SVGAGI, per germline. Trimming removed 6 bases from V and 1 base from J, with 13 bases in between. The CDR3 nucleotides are TGTGCCAGCAGCGCATCCGGGACTTCCTACGAGCAGTACTTC. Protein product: CASSASGTSYEQYF.

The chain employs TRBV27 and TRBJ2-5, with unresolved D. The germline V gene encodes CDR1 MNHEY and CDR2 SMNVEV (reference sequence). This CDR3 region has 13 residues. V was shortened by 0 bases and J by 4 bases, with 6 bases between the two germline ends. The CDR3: CASSLSGLETQYF. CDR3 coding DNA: TGTGCCAGCAGTTTATCGGGTCTAGAGACCCAGTACTTC.

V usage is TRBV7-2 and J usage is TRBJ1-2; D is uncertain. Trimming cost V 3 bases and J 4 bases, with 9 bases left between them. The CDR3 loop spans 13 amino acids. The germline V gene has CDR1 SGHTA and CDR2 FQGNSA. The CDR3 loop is CASSFTAPYGYTF. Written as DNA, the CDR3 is TGTGCCAGCAGCTTCACCGCTCCCTATGGCTACACCTTC.

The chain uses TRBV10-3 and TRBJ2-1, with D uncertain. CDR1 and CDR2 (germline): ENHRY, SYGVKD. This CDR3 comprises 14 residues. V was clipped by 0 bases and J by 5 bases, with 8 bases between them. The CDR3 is CAISESKIDNEQFF. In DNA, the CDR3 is TGTGCCATCAGTGAGTCCAAAATAGACAATGAGCAGTTCTTC.

The CDR3 here is CASSQNTPGFEQYF. Written as DNA, the CDR3 is TGTGCCAGCAGCCAAAACACACCAGGGTTCGAGCAGTACTTC. The V call is TRBV4-2, the J call TRBJ2-7; D is perhaps TRBD1 (5 bases). This CDR3 has 14 residues. CDR1 LGHNA and CDR2 YNFKEQ come from the germline V gene. V lost 2 bases, J lost 6 bases, and 14 bases lay in between.

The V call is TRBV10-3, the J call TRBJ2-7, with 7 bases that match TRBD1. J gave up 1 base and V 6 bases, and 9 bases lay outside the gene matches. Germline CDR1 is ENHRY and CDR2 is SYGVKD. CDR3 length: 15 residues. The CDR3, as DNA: TGTGCCATCAGAGATACAGGGGTAGGGTCCTACGAGCAGTACTTC. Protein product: CAIRDTGVGSYEQYF.

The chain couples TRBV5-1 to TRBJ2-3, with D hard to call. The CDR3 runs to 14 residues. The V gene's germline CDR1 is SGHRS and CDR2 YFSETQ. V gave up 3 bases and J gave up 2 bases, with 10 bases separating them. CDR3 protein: CASSSVGSTDTQYF. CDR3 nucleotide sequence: TGCGCCAGCAGCTCCGTGGGCTCCACAGATACGCAGTATTTT.

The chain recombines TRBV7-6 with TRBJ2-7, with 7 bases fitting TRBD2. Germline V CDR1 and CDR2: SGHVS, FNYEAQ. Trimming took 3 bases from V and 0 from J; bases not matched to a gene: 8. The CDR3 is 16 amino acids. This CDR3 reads CASSFQRGPSSYEQYF. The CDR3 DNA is TGTGCCAGCAGCTTCCAGCGGGGCCCTTCCTCCTACGAGCAGTACTTC.

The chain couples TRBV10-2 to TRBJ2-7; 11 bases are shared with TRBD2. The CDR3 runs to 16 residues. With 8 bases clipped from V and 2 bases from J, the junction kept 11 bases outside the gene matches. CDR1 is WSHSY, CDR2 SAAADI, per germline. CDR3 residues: CASCERLAGGTYEQYF. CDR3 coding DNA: TGCGCCAGCTGCGAGCGGCTAGCGGGGGGAACCTACGAGCAGTACTTC.